This T cell receptor beta chain was profiled in a study of patients and donors after allogeneic stem cell transplantation. In TCRdb, the RT-PCR reads were re-called with MiXCR into one record per CDR3 protein. The data hold about 960,000 distinct CDR3 sequences, with approximately 19% observed a single time. With 1 base removed from V and 6 bases from J, the gap between germline ends came to 25 bases. The CDR3 contains 18 residues. The germline CDR1 and CDR2 sequences are KGHSH and LQKENI. The receptor was derived from a human donor who was either an allogeneic HSCT recipient or a stem cell or donor lymphocyte infusion donor (not recorded which). It is not recorded whose cells these are; they may come from a transplant donor. J is TRBJ2-7 and V is TRBV18; possibly TRBD1 for D (5 bases). Sequencing was done on a sample of blood, either unsorted or a sorted T cell fraction (not recorded which). For the CDR3, the DNA is TGTGCCAGCTCACCACTAGAATTAGATCGGCAGGGAAGGGGCGAGCAGTACTTC. Translation gives CASSPLELDRQGRGEQYF.